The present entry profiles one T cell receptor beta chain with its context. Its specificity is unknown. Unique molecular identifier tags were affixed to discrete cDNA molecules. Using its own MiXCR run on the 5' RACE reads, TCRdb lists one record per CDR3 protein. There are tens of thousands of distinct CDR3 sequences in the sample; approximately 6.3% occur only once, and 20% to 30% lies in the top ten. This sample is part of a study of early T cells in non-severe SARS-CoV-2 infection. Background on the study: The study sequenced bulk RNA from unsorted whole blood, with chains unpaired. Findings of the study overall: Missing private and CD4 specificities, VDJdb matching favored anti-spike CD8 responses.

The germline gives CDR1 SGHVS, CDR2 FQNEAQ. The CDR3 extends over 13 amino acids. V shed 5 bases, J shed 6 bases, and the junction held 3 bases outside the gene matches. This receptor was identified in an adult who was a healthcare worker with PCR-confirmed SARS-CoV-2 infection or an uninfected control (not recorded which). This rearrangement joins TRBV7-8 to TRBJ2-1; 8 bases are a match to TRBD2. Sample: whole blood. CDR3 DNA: TGTGCCAGCAGCCCCGGGACTAGCAATGAGCAGTTCTTC. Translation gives CASSPGTSNEQFF.